This TCR beta chain was captured in a study of immune cell composition in non-small cell lung cancer. Study observations and caveats: Tumour-reactive clones were not shown to match dominant in vivo tumour clones. Tumour TCR-beta clonality was not significantly tied to smoking pack-years.

Data came from immunoSEQ multiplex PCR; TCRdb stores just in-frame clones and leaves some out. The top ten hold 7.5% to 10% of the sample, which has roughly 16,000 clones, over 70% seen once. Regarding this clone: The target antigen is unknown. An end of the junction does not agree with germline; a read error may underlie this.

Germline V gene lookup returns CDR1 SGHDT and CDR2 YYEEEE. The CDR3 length is 14 residues. Normal lung sampling was at least 3 cm from the tumour, as distant as possible. These data are also associated with another study on CD4 T cells in lung cancer. This second report adds: Tumor and non-adjacent lung came from curative-intent resections for stage I-III non-small cell lung cancer. Before blood donation, patients had received platinum chemotherapy among other treatments.

The chain joins TRBV5-6 to TRBJ1-1; D gene ambiguous. The TCR originated in a human donor with non-small cell lung cancer. The sequenced material came from non-adjacent lung tissue. The chain's CDR3 is CASRLAAGNAQAFF. The CDR3 DNA sequence: TGTGCCAGCAGATTGGCGGCGGGGAACGCGCAAGCTTTCTTT.